Listed below are T cell receptor beta chains from one sample, sequenced in a study of response to subunit inactivated influenza vaccine. TCRdb re-derived calls from the RT-PCR reads in MiXCR, one entry per CDR3 protein. This table holds approximately 680,000 distinct CDR3 sequences, around 16% found once. The sample was PBMCs from blood, taken 12 days after vaccination. The source of these receptors is a man between 50 and 59 years old who received an inactivated influenza vaccine. Each CDR3 is given with its conserved first and last residue. D genes are given only for firm matches. Clone size is given for some rows only: seen once, a few or many times, or a class if the clone is expanded.

D: TRBD2
J: TRBJ2-3
V: TRBV28
size: many
CDR3: CASGLATDTQYF
DNA: TGTGCCAGTGGACTAGCAACAGATACGCAGTATTTT

D: TRBD1
J: TRBJ2-3
V: TRBV4-1
size: -
CDR3: CASSQDRGGELYQSSTDTQYF
DNA: TGCGCCAGCAGCCAAGATCGAGGGGGCGAACTCTACCAATCTAGCACAGATACGCAGTATTTT

D: TRBD2
J: TRBJ2-2
V: TRBV5-1
size: -
CDR3: CASGLGVGELFF
DNA: TGCGCCAGCGGACTAGGGGTCGGGGAGCTGTTTTTT

D: TRBD2
J: TRBJ2-1
V: TRBV10-3
size: -
CDR3: CATRTSGGSSYNEQFF
DNA: TGTGCCACCCGGACTAGCGGGGGGAGCTCCTACAATGAGCAGTTCTTC

D: -
J: TRBJ1-1
V: TRBV3-1
size: once
CDR3: CASREGGGEAFF
DNA: TGTGCCAGCAGAGAGGGAGGAGGTGAAGCTTTCTTT

D: -
J: TRBJ2-7
V: TRBV20-1
size: few
CDR3: CSAQHRNYEQYF
DNA: TGCAGTGCTCAACACCGAAACTACGAGCAGTACTTC

D: TRBD2
J: TRBJ2-7
V: TRBV4-3
size: many
CDR3: CASSQESGRTHEQYF
DNA: TGCGCCAGCAGCCAAGAAAGCGGGAGAACCCACGAGCAGTACTTC

D: TRBD1
J: TRBJ2-3
V: TRBV3-1
size: few
CDR3: CASSQGTGGLGTQYF
DNA: TGTGCCAGCAGCCAAGGGACAGGGGGCCTGGGGACGCAGTATTTT

D: TRBD2
J: TRBJ2-1
V: TRBV29-1
size: many
CDR3: CSVEGVREGRLSYNEQFF
DNA: TGCAGCGTTGAAGGGGTGCGGGAGGGCCGGCTCTCCTACAATGAGCAGTTCTTC

D: -
J: TRBJ1-6
V: TRBV5-1
size: -
CDR3: CASSTGSYNSPLHF
DNA: TGCGCCAGCAGCACCGGCTCCTATAATTCACCCCTCCACTTT

D: TRBD1
J: TRBJ1-4
V: TRBV10-3
size: -
CDR3: CAITRDRGEKLFF
DNA: TGTGCCATCACCCGGGACAGGGGTGAAAAACTGTTTTTT

D: TRBD2
J: TRBJ2-2
V: TRBV11-2
size: -
CDR3: CASSFSGSSTGELFF
DNA: TGTGCCAGCAGCTTTAGCGGGAGTTCAACCGGGGAGCTGTTTTTT

D: TRBD2
J: TRBJ2-1
V: TRBV6-5
size: few
CDR3: CASSYSLAGFNEQFF
DNA: TGTGCCAGCAGTTACTCATTAGCGGGGTTCAATGAGCAGTTCTTC

D: TRBD2
J: TRBJ2-1
V: TRBV5-4
size: -
CDR3: CASSWRLAEANEQFF
DNA: TGTGCCAGCAGCTGGAGACTAGCGGAGGCCAATGAGCAGTTCTTC

D: -
J: TRBJ1-5
V: TRBV19
size: few
CDR3: CASSIWGSNQPQHF
DNA: TGTGCCAGTAGTATTTGGGGTAGCAATCAGCCCCAGCATTTT

D: -
J: TRBJ2-2
V: TRBV11-2
size: -
CDR3: CASSLARMNTGELFF
DNA: TGTGCCAGCAGCTTAGCCCGGATGAACACCGGGGAGCTGTTTTTT

D: -
J: TRBJ2-5
V: TRBV29-1
size: -
CDR3: CSVDKTQYF
DNA: TGCAGCGTTGACAAGACCCAGTACTTC

D: -
J: TRBJ2-1
V: TRBV5-1
size: many
CDR3: CASSPGSSYNEQFF
DNA: TGTGCCAGCAGCCCGGGTAGCTCCTACAATGAGCAGTTCTTC

D: TRBD2
J: TRBJ2-5
V: TRBV20-1
size: -
CDR3: CSANSGRGETQYF
DNA: TGCAGTGCAAACAGCGGGAGAGGGGAGACCCAGTACTTC

D: TRBD1
J: TRBJ1-2
V: TRBV6-5
size: -
CDR3: CASSNRDRFYGYTF
DNA: TGTGCCAGCAGTAACCGGGACAGGTTCTATGGCTACACCTTC

D: TRBD2
J: TRBJ2-1
V: TRBV7-3
size: -
CDR3: CASSSLPHSGRAFNNEQFF
DNA: TGTGCCAGCAGCTCCCTACCCCATAGCGGGAGGGCCTTTAACAATGAGCAGTTCTTC

D: -
J: TRBJ2-2
V: TRBV4-3
size: few
CDR3: CASSPTDMRRTGELFF
DNA: TGCGCCAGCAGCCCCACGGACATGCGACGGACCGGGGAGCTGTTTTTT

D: -
J: TRBJ2-5
V: TRBV20-1
size: -
CDR3: CSADVLETQYF
DNA: TGCAGTGCAGATGTTTTAGAGACCCAGTACTTC

D: -
J: TRBJ1-1
V: TRBV19
size: few
CDR3: CASIQAVEPEAFF
DNA: TGTGCCAGTATCCAGGCCGTGGAGCCTGAAGCTTTCTTT

D: -
J: TRBJ1-6
V: TRBV12-3/TRBV12-4
size: many
CDR3: CASSDSSYNSPLHF
DNA: TGTGCCAGCAGTGACAGCTCCTATAATTCACCCCTCCACTTT

D: -
J: TRBJ2-5
V: TRBV6-1
size: few
CDR3: CASRPSEKETQYF
DNA: TGTGCCAGCAGGCCTAGCGAAAAAGAGACCCAGTACTTC

D: -
J: TRBJ1-1
V: TRBV5-1
size: few
CDR3: CASSSGRGYRLNTEAFF
DNA: TGCGCCAGCAGCTCCGGTCGGGGGTACAGACTGAACACTGAAGCTTTCTTT

D: TRBD2
J: TRBJ2-3
V: TRBV20-1
size: few
CDR3: CSARGISGRVPPDTQYF
DNA: TGCAGTGCTAGAGGGATTAGCGGGAGAGTGCCCCCAGATACGCAGTATTTT

D: -
J: TRBJ2-7
V: TRBV20-1
size: -
CDR3: CSARRLRLGRSYEQYF
DNA: TGCAGTGCACGCCGGTTACGGCTCGGCAGATCCTACGAGCAGTACTTC

D: -
J: TRBJ1-1
V: TRBV4-2
size: -
CDR3: CASSQDSVSNTEAFF
DNA: TGTGCCAGCAGCCAAGACTCAGTTTCGAACACTGAAGCTTTCTTT

D: -
J: TRBJ2-1
V: TRBV11-2
size: few
CDR3: CASSSMGVWDEQFF
DNA: TGTGCCAGCAGCTCGATGGGGGTTTGGGATGAGCAGTTCTTC